This TCR beta chain was found in a study of cytomegalovirus exposure and HLA in healthy donors. J gave up 13 bases and V 3 bases, and 10 bases lay outside the gene matches. The CDR3 has 15 residues. CDR1 and CDR2 from the germline V gene are SGDLS and YYNGEE. The PCR employed 60 Vbeta primers together with 13 Jbeta primers. Repertoires were generated with immunoSEQ multiplex PCR, while TCRdb's copy carries only in-frame clones and drops some. The sample has about 140,000 clones, 66% seen once. Healthy bone marrow donors made up the donors. The rearrangement uses TRBV9 and TRBJ1-4; TRBD1 agrees at 12 bases. The sample comprised PBMCs. The TCR originated in a woman in her fifties or sixties in good health and CMV-seronegative. The CDR3 spells CASSATGTGGPVLFF. For the CDR3, the DNA is TGTGCCAGCAGCGCTACCGGGACAGGGGGCCCCGTACTGTTTTTT. The variable domain in full, with the rest retrieved from reference TRBV9 and TRBJ1-4, is DSGVTQTPKHLITATGQRVTLRCSPRSGDLSVYWYQQSLDQGLQFLIQYYNGEERAKGNILERFSAQQFPDLHSELNLSSLELGDSALYFCASSATGTGGPVLFFGSGTQLSVL.